Listed here are 24 T cell receptor beta chains from one sample, sequenced in a study of CD8+ T cells in alopecia areata. Sequencing relied on a cDNA template that was reverse transcribed from extracted RNA. Here immunoSEQ multiplex PCR was the method, and the copy in TCRdb shows in-frame clones only, minus some. The sample lists fewer than 200,000 clones, around three fifths occurring once. This specimen was CD4+ T cells sorted from blood, taken at week 0. The source of these receptors is a human donor with alopecia areata.

This clone has more than one count but fewer than ten. The chain uses TRBV19 and TRBJ2-2; D is possibly TRBD1 or TRBD2 (6 bases each). The CDR3 is 15 amino acids. Trimming took 4 bases from V and 6 from J, leaving 15 bases between them. Looked up from germline, CDR1 is LNHDA and CDR2 is SQIVND (reference sequence). The CDR3 here is CASSTGDSASGELFF. CDR3 coding DNA: TGTGCCAGTAGTACAGGGGACTCGGCGTCCGGGGAGCTGTTTTTT.

This clone was picked up a small number of times. V gene TRBV15 combines with J gene TRBJ2-1, with 8 nucleotides matching TRBD2. Germline assignment: CDR1 LNHNV and CDR2 YYDKDF (reference sequence). V trimming: 3 bases; J trimming: 6 bases; junction bases outside the gene matches: 7. The CDR3 totals 15 residues. The CDR3 DNA reads TGTGCCACCAGCAGCCCGGGACTAGGGGTCAATGAGCAGTTCTTC. Translation: CATSSPGLGVNEQFF.

V and J are TRBV7-9 and TRBJ1-6, with D uncertain. Trimming shortened V by 7 bases and J by 7 bases, and 8 bases separated the two germline ends. CDR1 is SEHNR and CDR2 is FQNEAQ in the germline V gene (reference sequence). CDR3 length equals 12 residues. CDR3 coding DNA: TGTGCCAGCACCCGACAAAATTCACCCCTCCACTTT. Translating it yields CASTRQNSPLHF.

This clone occurred once. The same CDR3 is also encoded by other DNA sequences in this sample. The V gene is TRBV6-5, the J gene TRBJ1-2, with D possibly TRBD1 on 5 matching bases. Germline CDR1 is MNHEY and CDR2 is SVGAGI. V was trimmed by 4 bases and J by 5 bases, leaving 11 bases between them. The length of the CDR3 is 13 residues. CDR3 amino acids: CASSSGADYGYTF. The DNA for the CDR3 is TGTGCCAGCAGTTCTGGGGCAGATTATGGCTACACCTTC.

This clone has just a few counts. This chain joins TRBV29-1 and TRBJ2-7; 7 bases are a match to TRBD1. The germline V gene encodes CDR1 SQVTM and CDR2 ANQGSEA. V lost 3 bases, J lost 6 bases, and 8 bases stayed unmatched. The CDR3 has 13 amino acids. The CDR3 bases are TGCAGCGTTGACAGGGACAGTCAGGGCGAGCAGTACTTC. Its protein product is CSVDRDSQGEQYF.

The chain employs TRBV7-9 and TRBJ1-1; D not certain. The length of the CDR3 is 15 residues. Germline V gives CDR1 SEHNR, CDR2 FQNEAQ (reference sequence). Trimming shortened V by 7 bases and J by 0 bases, and 15 bases separated the two germline ends. The CDR3 coding sequence is TGTGCCAGCATGTTATCGGGGAAGATGAACACTGAAGCTTTCTTT. This translates into CASMLSGKMNTEAFF.

The chain is built from TRBV15 and TRBJ2-3; TRBD2 aligns across 9 bases. This CDR3 region has 16 residues. The ends lost 3 bases at V and 0 bases at J; junction bases unmatched: 4. Per the germline V gene, CDR1 is LNHNV and CDR2 is YYDKDF (reference sequence). The CDR3 region has the DNA TGTGCCACCAGCAGCCTAGCGGGGTTGAGCACAGATACGCAGTATTTT. It specifies CATSSLAGLSTDTQYF.

The chain recombines TRBV19 with TRBJ1-6, with D hard to call. The CDR3 is 14 residues long. Germline V gives CDR1 LNHDA, CDR2 SQIVND (reference sequence). V dropped 9 bases and J dropped 0 bases, with 9 bases sitting between them. The CDR3 DNA sequence: TGTGCCAGCCGGGGAAGCTCCTATAATTCACCCCTCCACTTT. It codes for CASRGSSYNSPLHF.

The rearrangement links TRBV30 to TRBJ2-3; D is unresolved. This CDR3 region has 11 residues. Germline assignment: CDR1 GTSNPN and CDR2 SVGIG (reference sequence). V lost 5 bases, J lost 6 bases, and 9 bases lay in between. The CDR3 DNA is TGTGCCTGGGGCAATATGGATACGCAGTATTTT. It translates to CAWGNMDTQYF.

This clone was seen only a few times. This rearrangement joins TRBV29-1 to TRBJ1-5, with D possibly matching TRBD1 (5 bases). Per germline, CDR1 SQVTM and CDR2 ANQGSEA. With 4 bases removed from V and 1 base from J, the gap between germline ends came to 8 bases. This CDR3 spans 13 amino acids. The CDR3 nucleotides are TGCAGCGTTGCAGGGCGGAGCAATCAGCCCCAGCATTTT. This codes for CSVAGRSNQPQHF. Combining the CDR3 with reference TRBV29-1 and TRBJ1-5 gives the whole variable domain SAVISQKPSRDICQRGTSLTIQCQVDSQVTMMFWYRQQPGQSLTLIATANQGSEATYESGFVIDKFPISRPNLTFSTLTVSNMSPEDSSIYLCSVAGRSNQPQHFGDGTRLSIL.

This clone came up a few times. The J gene is TRBJ2-7, the V gene TRBV5-1; no clear D. There are 13 residues in the CDR3. Trimming removed 1 base at V and 6 bases at J, with 11 bases between. Germline lookup yields CDR1 SGHRS and CDR2 YFSETQ. CDR3 DNA: TGCGCCAGCAGCTTGCAGGTGGGCTCCGAGCAGTACTTC. Its protein product is CASSLQVGSEQYF.

V is TRBV5-1 and J is TRBJ1-1; D gene uncertain. V dropped 0 bases and J dropped 6 bases, with 12 bases sitting between them. The germline CDR1 and CDR2 sequences are SGHRS and YFSETQ. The CDR3 runs to 14 residues. Written as DNA, the CDR3 is TGCGCCAGCAGCTTGGGCGACACAGACCCTGAAGCTTTCTTT. Protein: CASSLGDTDPEAFF.

This clone was observed a single time. The chain recombines TRBV5-6 with TRBJ2-3; TRBD2 aligns across 8 bases. CDR3 size: 14 residues. The germline V gene has CDR1 SGHDT and CDR2 YYEEEE. Trimming at V came to 4 bases and at J to 7 bases, leaving 8 bases not matched to a gene. CDR3 nucleotide sequence: TGTGCCAGCAGCCTGGGACTAGTGGTTAATACGCAGTATTTT. This gives the protein CASSLGLVVNTQYF.

This clone was detected a few times. At the DNA level, this CDR3 is encoded by other sequences in the same sample as well. The chain employs TRBV6-5 and TRBJ2-2, with D maybe TRBD2 (5 bases). The length of the CDR3 is 12 residues. V was clipped by 2 bases and J by 7 bases, with 5 bases between them. CDR1 and CDR2 from the germline V gene are MNHEY and SVGAGI. The DNA of the CDR3 is TGTGCCAGCAGTTACCGGGGCGGGGAGCTGTTTTTT. Encoded protein: CASSYRGGELFF.

V and J are TRBV29-1 and TRBJ2-5, with TRBD1 matching 9 bases. CDR1 is SQVTM, CDR2 ANQGSEA, per germline. Germline trimming cut 6 bases from V and 4 bases from J; bases unmatched to any gene: 9. The CDR3 is 14 amino acids. CDR3 in amino acids: CSVLSRTGAETQYF. The CDR3 region has the DNA TGCAGCGTCCTCTCACGGACAGGGGCAGAGACCCAGTACTTC.

The chain links TRBV2 to TRBJ2-7; 7 bases match TRBD1. Germline assignment: CDR1 SNHLY and CDR2 FYNNEI. The junction had 10 bases not matched to a gene; V was cut back by 7 bases and J by 1 base. There are 15 residues in the CDR3. CDR3 DNA: TGTGCCAGCACCTATCTTTGGGGACAGTCCTACGAGCAGTACTTC. As protein: CASTYLWGQSYEQYF.

This chain joins TRBV6-4 and TRBJ2-2; TRBD2 might be the D (6 bases). The germline V gene has CDR1 MRHNA and CDR2 SNTAGT. Trimming left V 6 bases short and J 4 bases short, with 12 bases between. This CDR3 has 14 residues. The CDR3, as DNA: TGTGCCAGCAGCGGGCAGGGAGGCACCGGGGAGCTGTTTTTT. This codes for CASSGQGGTGELFF.

This clone has more than one count but fewer than ten. Written as DNA, the CDR3 is TGTGCCTGGAGTGGGTTACTGAACACTGAAGCTTTCTTT. This encodes CAWSGLLNTEAFF. The J gene is TRBJ1-1, the V gene TRBV30; no firm D call. V was shortened by 1 base and J by 0 bases, with 6 bases between the two germline ends. The CDR3 spans 13 residues. The germline V gene has CDR1 GTSNPN and CDR2 SVGIG (reference sequence).

This chain connects TRBV5-1 to TRBJ2-5; the D gene is possibly TRBD2 (6 bases). V lost 2 bases and J lost 2, with 25 bases in between. This CDR3 contains 19 residues. Germline V CDR1 and CDR2: SGHRS, YFSETQ. CDR3 region: CASSFQPYASQRGQETQYF. The CDR3 DNA follows: TGCGCCAGCAGCTTTCAGCCTTACGCATCTCAACGGGGGCAAGAGACCCAGTACTTC. The full variable domain, with the rest looked up from reference TRBV5-1 and TRBJ2-5, is KAGVTQTPRYLIKTRGQQVTLSCSPISGHRSVSWYQQTPGQGLQFLFEYFSETQRNKGNFPGRFSGRQFSNSRSEMNVSTLELGDSALYLCASSFQPYASQRGQETQYFGPGTRLLVL.

The chain uses TRBV12-5 and TRBJ2-6, with a weak D call TRBD1 (6 bases). Germline loops: CDR1 LGHNT, CDR2 FRNRAP. The CDR3 is 13 amino acids. V was cut by 8 bases and J by 4 bases, with 9 bases left in between. CDR3 in DNA: TGTGCTAGTACAGGGCCAGGGGCCAACGTCCTGACTTTC. Protein: CASTGPGANVLTF.

The rearrangement joins TRBV2 to TRBJ1-5; unclear D gene. The CDR3 contains 11 residues. V was shortened by 9 bases and J by 3 bases, with 6 bases between the two germline ends. Germline V gene data show CDR1 as SNHLY and CDR2 as FYNNEI. The CDR3 nucleotides read TGTGCCAGTGGATTCAATCAGCCCCAGCATTTT. It translates to CASGFNQPQHF.

This chain joins TRBV27 and TRBJ2-7, with D hard to call. V gave up 2 bases and J gave up 3 bases, with 5 bases separating them. The germline V gene has CDR1 MNHEY and CDR2 SMNVEV (reference sequence). The CDR3 sequence is 12 residues long. For the CDR3, the DNA is TGTGCCAGCAGTTTACAGGTCTACGAGCAGTACTTC. Amino acids: CASSLQVYEQYF.

The chain recombines TRBV6-5 with TRBJ2-7; tentatively, D is TRBD2 (6 bases). The CDR3 contains 15 residues. Germline V gene lookup returns CDR1 MNHEY and CDR2 SVGAGI. V dropped 9 bases and J dropped 1 base, with 19 bases sitting between them. The CDR3 DNA sequence: TGTGCCAGTGGCGAGGGACTCAAGGTATCCTACGAGCAGTACTTC. Protein sequence: CASGEGLKVSYEQYF.

The rearrangement uses TRBV5-1 and TRBJ1-4, with D possibly TRBD1 on 6 matching bases. The CDR3 runs 15 residues. Deletions cut 4 bases from V and 6 bases from J, with 16 bases between. CDR1 is SGHRS and CDR2 is YFSETQ in the germline V gene. DNA for the CDR3: TGCGCCAGCAGCCCGCGGGGGGCGGCCGATGAAAAACTGTTTTTT. The encoded protein is CASSPRGAADEKLFF.